What follows describes a single T cell receptor (beta chain). Antigen specificity is unknown. This entry comes from a study of response to subunit inactivated influenza vaccine. Whole-study results and caveats: The study's authors posited that every seasonal influenza vaccination enlists few new T cells.

CDR1 is SGDLS, CDR2 YYNGEE, per germline. Losses at the gene ends were 0 bases for V and 6 bases for J; bases not matched to a gene: 9. The CDR3 is made up of 16 amino acids. TCRdb reprocessed the RT-PCR reads via MiXCR and lists one record per CDR3 protein. The sample includes roughly 700,000 distinct CDR3 sequences, around 13% of them seen just once. The TCR originated in a man aged 45-65 years who received an inactivated influenza vaccine. This specimen consisted of PBMCs from blood, obtained 14 days before vaccination. The chain uses TRBV9 and TRBJ2-3; 8 bases align to TRBD2. The CDR3 sequence: CASSVVGLGLGDTQYF. The CDR3 DNA follows: TGTGCCAGCAGCGTAGTGGGACTAGGGCTTGGGGATACGCAGTATTTT.